The rows below give T cell receptor beta chains drawn from one sample of a study of cytomegalovirus exposure and HLA in healthy donors. Clones were read by immunoSEQ multiplex PCR, and TCRdb kept only the in-frame ones, dropping some. This repertoire shows hundreds of thousands of clones, about 74% found once; its top ten account for roughly 15%. The sequenced sample consisted of PBMCs. The receptors were gathered from a man in his forties in good health and CMV-seronegative. Each CDR3 is given with its conserved first and last residue. Each record gives: J gene, clone size, D gene, V gene, CDR3 protein, CDR3 DNA. A D gene is named only where the DNA matches it firmly. For some rows the clone size is stated as once, few or many, or as a class when expanded; others skip it.

j_call: TRBJ1-4; clone_size: .; d_call: .; v_call: TRBV9; cdr3_aa: CASSPNRDFTTNEKLFF; cdr3_nt: TGTGCCAGCAGCCCCAACAGGGATTTCACAACTAATGAAAAACTGTTTTTT
j_call: TRBJ2-5; clone_size: .; d_call: .; v_call: TRBV5-5; cdr3_aa: CASSLPMSQETQYF; cdr3_nt: TGTGCCAGCAGTCTCCCTATGTCTCAAGAGACCCAGTACTTC
j_call: TRBJ1-2; clone_size: few; d_call: .; v_call: TRBV19; cdr3_aa: CASSHLGNNYGYTF; cdr3_nt: TGTGCCAGTAGCCACTTGGGCAATAACTATGGCTACACCTTC
j_call: TRBJ2-2; clone_size: .; d_call: TRBD2; v_call: TRBV25-1; cdr3_aa: CASSEPPGLATTGELFF; cdr3_nt: TGTGCCAGCAGTGAACCCCCGGGACTAGCGACGACCGGGGAGCTGTTTTTT
j_call: TRBJ1-1; clone_size: few; d_call: .; v_call: TRBV5-1; cdr3_aa: CASSEGGIEAFF; cdr3_nt: TGCGCCAGCAGTGAGGGAGGGATTGAAGCTTTCTTT
j_call: TRBJ1-2; clone_size: .; d_call: TRBD1; v_call: TRBV28; cdr3_aa: CASRTGGHGVYYGYTF; cdr3_nt: TGTGCCAGCAGGACAGGGGGCCATGGGGTTTACTATGGCTACACCTTC
j_call: TRBJ1-3; clone_size: .; d_call: TRBD1; v_call: TRBV4-1; cdr3_aa: CASSQIGQGDGNTIYF; cdr3_nt: TGCGCCAGCAGCCAGATAGGACAGGGGGATGGAAACACCATATATTTT
j_call: TRBJ2-5; clone_size: few; d_call: .; v_call: TRBV5-1; cdr3_aa: CASSLTGAETQYF; cdr3_nt: TGCGCCAGCAGCCTTACAGGAGCAGAGACCCAGTACTTC
j_call: TRBJ2-2; clone_size: .; d_call: .; v_call: TRBV10-2; cdr3_aa: CASSGVGTGELFF; cdr3_nt: TGCGCCAGCAGTGGCGTTGGCACCGGGGAGCTGTTTTTT
j_call: TRBJ1-6; clone_size: .; d_call: .; v_call: TRBV6-6; cdr3_aa: CASSTDSLTPLHF; cdr3_nt: TGTGCCAGCAGCACCGACAGTCTGACACCCCTCCACTTT
j_call: TRBJ1-1; clone_size: .; d_call: TRBD1; v_call: TRBV10-3; cdr3_aa: CAISDRPGQATNTEAFF; cdr3_nt: TGTGCCATCAGTGACAGACCGGGACAGGCGACGAACACTGAAGCTTTCTTT
j_call: TRBJ2-5; clone_size: .; d_call: .; v_call: TRBV6-1; cdr3_aa: CASSETQGFQETQYF; cdr3_nt: TGTGCCAGCAGTGAAACCCAGGGATTCCAAGAGACCCAGTACTTC
j_call: TRBJ1-3; clone_size: .; d_call: .; v_call: TRBV6-5; cdr3_aa: CASSPTWGEKRAIYF; cdr3_nt: TGTGCCAGCAGTCCCACGTGGGGGGAAAAAAGGGCCATATATTTT
j_call: TRBJ2-2; clone_size: few; d_call: .; v_call: TRBV9; cdr3_aa: CASSAQQENTGELFF; cdr3_nt: TGTGCCAGCAGCGCGCAACAGGAGAACACCGGGGAGCTGTTTTTT
j_call: TRBJ2-2; clone_size: .; d_call: TRBD1; v_call: TRBV7-6; cdr3_aa: CASSSRGRGPDTGELFF; cdr3_nt: TGTGCCAGCAGCTCCCGCGGCAGGGGGCCAGACACCGGGGAGCTGTTTTTT
j_call: TRBJ2-5; clone_size: .; d_call: TRBD2; v_call: TRBV25-1; cdr3_aa: CASSEGREETQYF; cdr3_nt: TGTGCCAGCAGTGAGGGGAGGGAAGAGACCCAGTACTTC
j_call: TRBJ1-2; clone_size: .; d_call: .; v_call: TRBV6-6; cdr3_aa: CASSYGTNLNYGYTF; cdr3_nt: TGTGCCAGCAGTTACGGGACAAACCTTAACTATGGCTACACCTTC
j_call: TRBJ1-2; clone_size: once; d_call: .; v_call: TRBV7-6; cdr3_aa: CASSLEPEEGYYGYTF; cdr3_nt: TGTGCCAGCAGCTTAGAACCGGAGGAGGGCTACTATGGCTACACCTTC
j_call: TRBJ1-4; clone_size: .; d_call: .; v_call: TRBV29-1; cdr3_aa: CSVRREEKLFF; cdr3_nt: TGCAGCGTTCGAAGGGAGGAAAAACTGTTTTTT
j_call: TRBJ2-5; clone_size: .; d_call: TRBD2; v_call: TRBV4-3; cdr3_aa: CASSQASGGETQYF; cdr3_nt: TGCGCCAGCAGCCAAGCTAGCGGGGGAGAGACCCAGTACTTC
j_call: TRBJ2-1; clone_size: .; d_call: TRBD1; v_call: TRBV10-3; cdr3_aa: CAISERDRGNEQFF; cdr3_nt: TGTGCCATCAGTGAAAGGGACAGGGGTAATGAGCAGTTCTTC
j_call: TRBJ2-6; clone_size: .; d_call: TRBD1; v_call: TRBV5-4; cdr3_aa: CASSSPGTGGSGANVLTF; cdr3_nt: TGTGCCAGCAGCTCACCTGGGACAGGGGGCTCTGGGGCCAACGTCCTGACTTTC
j_call: TRBJ1-2; clone_size: .; d_call: TRBD1; v_call: TRBV29-1; cdr3_aa: CSVDRGQGESYGYTF; cdr3_nt: TGCAGCGTCGACCGCGGACAGGGAGAGTCCTATGGCTACACCTTC
j_call: TRBJ2-1; clone_size: once; d_call: .; v_call: TRBV4-1; cdr3_aa: CASSLSPGRGAYNEQFF; cdr3_nt: TGCGCCAGCAGCCTCTCGCCGGGGAGGGGGGCCTACAATGAGCAGTTCTTC